Listed below are T cell receptor beta chains from one sample, sequenced in a study of PD-L1 blockade in urothelial cancer. Here immunoSEQ multiplex PCR was the method, and the copy in TCRdb shows in-frame clones only, minus some. This table holds 40,000 to 60,000 clones, roughly 80% found once. The source was PBMCs, collected around atezolizumab (anti-PD-L1) treatment. Receptor source: a man aged 65 to 85 with urothelial cancer. Each CDR3 is given with its conserved first and last residue. Fields, in order: J gene, D gene, clone size, V gene, CDR3 DNA, CDR3 protein. A D gene is named only where the DNA matches it firmly. Size values are once, few and many counts, or a class for expanded clones, and some rows have none.

TRBJ2-7	TRBD1	NA	TRBV6-1	TGTGCCAGCAGTGAATGGAGGACAGGGTATTCCTACGAGCAGTACTTC	CASSEWRTGYSYEQYF
TRBJ2-6	TRBD1	NA	TRBV2	TGTGCCAGCAGCCGCGGACAGGGCTCTGGGGCCAACGTCCTGACTTTC	CASSRGQGSGANVLTF
TRBJ2-1	TRBD1	NA	TRBV6-1	TGTGCCAGCAGTGACCGGGACAGGGCCGTGGATGAGCAGTTCTTC	CASSDRDRAVDEQFF
TRBJ1-4	TRBD1	NA	TRBV27	TGTGCCAGCAGTTCGCGAGGCCCTACCGGGACAGGGATTAACTCGGTGGATGAAAAACTGTTTTTT	CASSSRGPTGTGINSVDEKLFF
TRBJ1-4	NA	NA	TRBV2	TGTGCCAGCAGACGGGCCCTCGGGGCAACTAATGAAAAACTGTTTTTT	CASRRALGATNEKLFF
TRBJ1-5	TRBD1	NA	TRBV18	TGTGCCAGCTCACAACGACAGGGGCCTACTTTCAATCAGCCCCAGCATTTT	CASSQRQGPTFNQPQHF
TRBJ2-7	TRBD2	NA	TRBV28	TGTGCCAGCCAGCTTGGATTTGTAGCGGGAGGTACCTACGAGCAGTACTTC	CASQLGFVAGGTYEQYF
TRBJ2-7	TRBD1	NA	TRBV11-2	TGTGCCAGCAGCTCAGGACAGGGCTACGAGCAGTACTTC	CASSSGQGYEQYF
TRBJ1-1	NA	NA	TRBV19	TGTGCCAGTAGTAAACACAGATCGAACACTGAAGCTTTCTTT	CASSKHRSNTEAFF
TRBJ2-5	NA	NA	TRBV5-1	TGCGCCAGCTCTACGGCGGTCCGAGCACCCCCAGAGACCCAGTACTTC	CASSTAVRAPPETQYF
TRBJ2-1	TRBD2	once	TRBV4-1	TGCGCCAGCAGCCAAGAAAGCATAGCGGGAGGGCATAATGAGCAGTTCTTC	CASSQESIAGGHNEQFF
TRBJ2-2	NA	few	TRBV2	TGTGCCAGCAGTAAGAACATAGGGGAGCTGTTTTTT	CASSKNIGELFF
TRBJ2-7	NA	NA	TRBV6-6	TGTGCCAGCGCCCCCGGGGGCTACGAGCAGTACTTC	CASAPGGYEQYF
TRBJ2-5	TRBD1	NA	TRBV5-1	TGCGCCAGCAGCAAAGGGACAGGGGGGGAGGAGACCCAGTACTTC	CASSKGTGGEETQYF
TRBJ2-7	NA	few	TRBV27	TGTGCCAGCAGGACACACCGGGACACAACCTACGAGCAGTACTTC	CASRTHRDTTYEQYF
TRBJ2-1	TRBD2	few	TRBV5-6	TGTGCCAGCAGCTGGTCCTCTTGGCGGGAGGTCAATGAGCAGTTCTTC	CASSWSSWREVNEQFF
TRBJ2-1	TRBD1	NA	TRBV7-9	TGTGCCAGCAGCTTGCCTCCGGGACAGTCCTACAATGAGCAGTTCTTC	CASSLPPGQSYNEQFF
TRBJ1-1	NA	NA	TRBV7-2	TGTGCCAGCAGCTTAGCGGGACTTAGGGAAGCTTTCTTT	CASSLAGLREAFF
TRBJ2-7	NA	NA	TRBV27	TGTGCCAGCAGTTTCACAGGGTCCTACGAGCAGTACTTC	CASSFTGSYEQYF
TRBJ2-5	NA	once	TRBV28	TGTGCCAGCAGTTTAAACCGGGGGATGTATGAGACCCAGTACTTC	CASSLNRGMYETQYF
TRBJ1-3	NA	NA	TRBV18	TGTGCCAGCTCACTAGGACGCGGGAGGGAAAACACCATATATTTT	CASSLGRGRENTIYF
TRBJ2-7	TRBD2	few	TRBV6-5	TGTGCCAGCAGTTACCGGGAGGAAGGAGAGCAGTACTTC	CASSYREEGEQYF
TRBJ2-3	NA	NA	TRBV21-1	TGTGCCAGCAGCAAGATGAGCCTAGCGACCAGCACAGATACGCAGTATTTT	CASSKMSLATSTDTQYF
TRBJ2-1	NA	NA	TRBV10-2	TGCGCCAGCAGAGACAGCGCTCGTGAGCAGTTCTTC	CASRDSAREQFF
TRBJ1-5	NA	NA	TRBV7-2	TGTGCCAGCAGCCCATGGGGGGGAAATCAGCCCCAGCATTTT	CASSPWGGNQPQHF
TRBJ2-7	NA	NA	TRBV7-8	TGTGCCAGCAGCTCGGACGGGGCCTACGAGCAGTACTTC	CASSSDGAYEQYF
TRBJ2-5	TRBD2	NA	TRBV7-9	TGTGCCAGCAGCTTAGGGCGGGGACTAGTGATCCAAGAGACCCAGTACTTC	CASSLGRGLVIQETQYF
TRBJ2-7	NA	many	TRBV9	TGTGCCAGCAGCCCCTTTTCAGGGTTCGAGCAGTACTTC	CASSPFSGFEQYF
TRBJ1-1	NA	NA	TRBV28	TGTGCCAGCAGTTTAGTGTCCTCTCAAGCTTTCTTT	CASSLVSSQAFF
TRBJ2-3	TRBD2	NA	TRBV11-2	TGTGCCAGCAGCTTTAGCGGGAGTAACCCAGATACGCAGTATTTT	CASSFSGSNPDTQYF
TRBJ2-1	NA	few	TRBV4-1	TGCGCCAGCAGCCAATATTTAAATGAGCAGTTCTTC	CASSQYLNEQFF
TRBJ2-7	TRBD2	NA	TRBV6-6	TGTGCCAGCAGACTTAGCGGGAGTATGGACGAGCAGTACTTC	CASRLSGSMDEQYF
TRBJ2-5	TRBD2	NA	TRBV4-1	TGCGCCAGCAGCCAAGATGGGGAGGGAGAGACCCAGTACTTC	CASSQDGEGETQYF
TRBJ2-3	TRBD2	few	TRBV5-1	TGCGCCAGCAGCCCCCGGACTAGCGGGAGTACAGATACGCAGTATTTT	CASSPRTSGSTDTQYF
TRBJ2-7	NA	NA	TRBV9	TGTGCCAGCAGCGTAGCCACAGGATCGCCCCACGAGCAGTACTTC	CASSVATGSPHEQYF
TRBJ2-1	TRBD2	once	TRBV9	TGTGCCAGCAGCCTGGGACTAGCAGTCTACAATGAGCAGTTCTTC	CASSLGLAVYNEQFF
TRBJ2-7	NA	NA	TRBV5-4	TGTGCCAGCAGCTTGGACATTGAATCCTACGAGCAGTACTTC	CASSLDIESYEQYF
TRBJ1-2	NA	NA	TRBV27	TGTGCCAGCAGGGACACGGGGGGGAGCGGCTACACCTTC	CASRDTGGSGYTF
TRBJ2-5	NA	NA	TRBV5-1	TGCGCCAGCAGCCCTGTGACTAGGGGGGGTGAGACCCAGTACTTC	CASSPVTRGGETQYF
TRBJ2-5	TRBD2	NA	TRBV7-2	TGTGCCAGCTCGGCGGGAGTTGTAGAGACCCAGTACTTC	CASSAGVVETQYF
TRBJ2-3	TRBD2	NA	TRBV10-1	TGCGCCAGCAGTGAGGCGGGAGCGGGGGCAGATACGCAGTATTTT	CASSEAGAGADTQYF
TRBJ1-1	NA	NA	TRBV28	TGTGCCAGCAGCTTGTTTTTGGGGGCGACAAGAACTGAAGCTTTCTTT	CASSLFLGATRTEAFF
TRBJ2-3	NA	NA	TRBV5-4	TGTGCCAGCAGCGATACAGTGGATACGCAGTATTTT	CASSDTVDTQYF
TRBJ1-1	TRBD1	NA	TRBV4-1	TGCGCCAGCAGCCAAGAAAGCGAGGGGGCCGTTCTGGGAGAAGCTTTCTTT	CASSQESEGAVLGEAFF
TRBJ2-1	NA	NA	TRBV28	TGTGCCAGCAGTTTGGGGTGGACTGATAATGAGCAGTTCTTC	CASSLGWTDNEQFF
TRBJ2-7	NA	NA	TRBV5-6	TGTGCCAGCAGCCCAGCCCCGGGTGGCTCCTACGAGCAGTACTTC	CASSPAPGGSYEQYF
TRBJ1-2	TRBD1	once	TRBV18	TGTGCCAGCTCGGAGTTGACAGGGGGCGGCTACACCTTC	CASSELTGGGYTF
TRBJ1-2	TRBD1	NA	TRBV29-1	TGCAGCGTTCAGGTCTATAGGGGGCCGGACTATGGCTACACCTTC	CSVQVYRGPDYGYTF
TRBJ2-7	NA	once	TRBV5-1	TGCGCCAGCAGGTCTTACGATGACTATTACGAGCAGTACTTC	CASRSYDDYYEQYF
TRBJ1-1	NA	NA	TRBV6-4	TGTGCCAGCAGTGTCAGGGGGAACACTGAAGCTTTCTTT	CASSVRGNTEAFF
TRBJ2-7	NA	medium-sized	TRBV27	TGTGCCAGCAGTCAAACAGTTGTGGGTTACGAGCAGTACTTC	CASSQTVVGYEQYF
TRBJ2-7	TRBD1	few	TRBV18	TGTGCCAGCTCATCAACTACTTCAACCGGGACAGTGTCTTCCTACGAGCAGTACTTC	CASSSTTSTGTVSSYEQYF
TRBJ1-1	NA	NA	TRBV5-1	TGCGCCAGCAGCTTGGTAGGGGTTGGCACTGAAGCTTTCTTT	CASSLVGVGTEAFF
TRBJ2-7	TRBD1	NA	TRBV27	TGTGCCAGCAGTTTTTTTGGACAGGGGGCCAACGAGCAGTACTTC	CASSFFGQGANEQYF
TRBJ2-1	TRBD1	NA	TRBV19	TGTGCCAGTAGTACACCCGGGACAGGGAGGAATGAGCAGTTCTTC	CASSTPGTGRNEQFF
TRBJ2-7	TRBD2	NA	TRBV30	TGTGCCTGGAGTGCTGTGAGCGGGAGGTTCCACGAGCAGTACTTC	CAWSAVSGRFHEQYF
TRBJ2-7	NA	NA	TRBV28	TGTGCCAGCAGTTCCCCTGGGAGAAGCCCCTACGAGCAGTACTTC	CASSSPGRSPYEQYF
TRBJ1-1	NA	NA	TRBV28	TGTGCCAGCAGATCGAGGGACTCCCCAAACACTGAAGCTTTCTTT	CASRSRDSPNTEAFF
TRBJ2-7	NA	NA	TRBV23-1	TGCGCCGAAACTTACGAGCAGTACTTC	CAETYEQYF
TRBJ1-5	TRBD1	few	TRBV10-3	TGTGCCATCAGTGAGTCAAATTTCAGGGTAGGGGGCGGGCAGCCCCAGCATTTT	CAISESNFRVGGGQPQHF